Following are 5 T cell receptor beta chains from one sample sequenced in a study of T cell responses to AZD1222 COVID-19 vaccine. The table came from immunoSEQ multiplex PCR; TCRdb's copy has only in-frame clones and leaves some out. This sample has roughly 150,000 clones, with roughly 92% found just once. The source was peripheral blood, collected 28 days after the second AZD1222 dose. The receptors were sampled from an adult who received the AZD1222 COVID-19 vaccine.

This sequence joins TRBV5-6 and TRBJ1-4; D gene ambiguous. The germline V gene encodes CDR1 SGHDT and CDR2 YYEEEE. This CDR3 region has 14 residues. Trimming removed 1 base at V and 5 bases at J, with 9 bases between. CDR3: CASSLSAANEKLFF. The CDR3 nucleotides are TGTGCCAGCAGCTTGTCGGCAGCGAATGAAAAACTGTTTTTT.

The gene calls are TRBV5-1 and TRBJ2-2; the D is unclear. Germline V gene lookup returns CDR1 SGHRS and CDR2 YFSETQ. Deletions cut 0 bases from V and 0 bases from J, with 6 bases between. This CDR3 spans 15 amino acids. CDR3 nucleotide sequence: TGCGCCAGCAGCTTGGGCGGAACGAACACCGGGGAGCTGTTTTTT. Its translation: CASSLGGTNTGELFF. Together with reference TRBV5-1 and TRBJ2-2, the CDR3 gives the full variable domain: KAGVTQTPRYLIKTRGQQVTLSCSPISGHRSVSWYQQTPGQGLQFLFEYFSETQRNKGNFPGRFSGRQFSNSRSEMNVSTLELGDSALYLCASSLGGTNTGELFFGEGSRLTVL.

V gene TRBV6-5 combines with J gene TRBJ2-5; TRBD2 matches at 11 bases. In germline, CDR1 is MNHEY, CDR2 SVGAGI. V lost 4 bases to trimming and J lost 2 bases; unmatched junction nucleotides: 3. This CDR3 has 15 amino acids. CDR3 coding DNA: TGTGCCAGCAGTTTTTTAGCGGGAGGGCAAGAGACCCAGTACTTC. This sequence encodes CASSFLAGGQETQYF.

The V call is TRBV12-3 or TRBV12-4, the J call TRBJ2-2; D gene uncertain. V lost 3 bases and J 6 bases, leaving 5 bases between the germline ends. The CDR3 extends over 12 amino acids. CDR3 amino acids: CASSLWAGELFF. The CDR3 nucleotides are TGTGCCAGCAGTTTGTGGGCCGGGGAGCTGTTTTTT.

This chain uses TRBV11-2 with TRBJ2-7, with a tentative D call TRBD1 (6 bases). Germline lookup yields CDR1 SGHAT and CDR2 FQNNGV. This CDR3 comprises 13 residues. Trimming pared 7 bases from V and 0 bases from J, leaving 10 bases between. The CDR3 spells CASKTGPSYEQYF. In DNA form, the CDR3 reads TGTGCCAGCAAAACAGGGCCCTCCTACGAGCAGTACTTC.